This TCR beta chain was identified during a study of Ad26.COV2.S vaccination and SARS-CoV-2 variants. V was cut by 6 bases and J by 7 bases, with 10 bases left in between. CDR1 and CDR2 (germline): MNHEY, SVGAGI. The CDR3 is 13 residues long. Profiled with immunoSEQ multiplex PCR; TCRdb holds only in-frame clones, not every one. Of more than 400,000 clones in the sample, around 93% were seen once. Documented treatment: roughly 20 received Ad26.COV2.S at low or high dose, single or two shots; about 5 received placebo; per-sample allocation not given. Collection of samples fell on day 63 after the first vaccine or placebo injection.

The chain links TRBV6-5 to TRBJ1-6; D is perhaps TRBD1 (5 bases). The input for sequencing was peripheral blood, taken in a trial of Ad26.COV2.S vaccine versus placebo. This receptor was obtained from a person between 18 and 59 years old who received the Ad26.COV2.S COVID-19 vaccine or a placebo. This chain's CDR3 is CASRGRVNSPLHF. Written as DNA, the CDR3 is TGTGCCAGCAGGGGACGGGTCAATTCACCCCTCCACTTT.